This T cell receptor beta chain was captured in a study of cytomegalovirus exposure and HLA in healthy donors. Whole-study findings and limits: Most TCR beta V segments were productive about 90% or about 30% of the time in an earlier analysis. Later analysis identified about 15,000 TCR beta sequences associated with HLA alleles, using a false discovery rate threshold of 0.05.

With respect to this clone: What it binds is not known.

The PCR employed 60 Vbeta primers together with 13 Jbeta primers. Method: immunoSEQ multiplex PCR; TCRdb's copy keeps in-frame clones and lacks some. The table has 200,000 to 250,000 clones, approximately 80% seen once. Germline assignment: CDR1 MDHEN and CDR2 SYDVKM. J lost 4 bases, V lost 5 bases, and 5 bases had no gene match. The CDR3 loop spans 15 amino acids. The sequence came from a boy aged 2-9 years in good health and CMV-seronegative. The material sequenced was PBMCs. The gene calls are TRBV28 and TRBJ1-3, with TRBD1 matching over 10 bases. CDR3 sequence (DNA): TGTGCCAGCAGTCGTGACAGGGGGCCGGGAAACACCATATATTTT. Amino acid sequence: CASSRDRGPGNTIYF.